Shown below are 14 T cell receptor beta chains from a single sample sequenced in a study of T cell responses to AZD1222 COVID-19 vaccine. Sequencing used immunoSEQ multiplex PCR; TCRdb keeps in-frame clones, though not all of them. The table shows tens of thousands of clones, with 88% occurring only once. The specimen was peripheral blood, collected on day 0 of MenACWY control vaccination. These TCRs come from an adult in good health.

CDR3 region: CASSLVGAKNSPLHF. As DNA, the CDR3 is TGTGCCAGCAGCTTGGTGGGAGCCAAAAATTCACCCCTCCACTTT. The chain recombines TRBV5-4 with TRBJ1-6; D is undetermined. Trimming pared 0 bases from V and 7 bases from J, leaving 11 bases between. Germline values: CDR1 SGHNT, CDR2 YYREEE (reference sequence). This CDR3 comprises 15 residues.

This sequence joins TRBV19 and TRBJ2-3, with TRBD2 as a possible D gene (5 bases). Per the germline V gene, CDR1 is LNHDA and CDR2 is SQIVND (reference sequence). V gave up 4 bases and J gave up 1 base, with 18 bases separating them. CDR3 size: 17 residues. The CDR3 is CASSKQFGSRGTDTQYF. The CDR3 nucleotides are TGTGCCAGTAGTAAGCAATTCGGCTCGAGGGGCACAGATACGCAGTATTTT.

This rearrangement joins TRBV6-2 or TRBV6-3 to TRBJ1-5; tentatively, D is TRBD1 (6 bases). V was shortened by 5 bases and J by 3 bases, with 17 bases between the two germline ends. CDR3 length: 16 residues. CDR1 and CDR2 (germline): MNHEY, SVGEGT. The CDR3 DNA is TGTGCCAGCAGTCAAACCTTAGGGGGTAACAATCAGCCCCAGCATTTT. Protein: CASSQTLGGNNQPQHF.

This rearrangement joins TRBV6-5 to TRBJ2-1; 8 nucleotides line up with TRBD1. The CDR3 consists of 15 residues. Germline lookup yields CDR1 MNHEY and CDR2 SVGAGI. J gave up 3 bases and V 2 bases, and 3 bases lay outside the gene matches. The CDR3 sequence is CASSYGDRNYNEQFF. The CDR3 bases are TGTGCCAGCAGTTACGGGGACAGGAACTACAATGAGCAGTTCTTC.

The chain carries TRBV7-2 and TRBJ2-5; D is perhaps TRBD2 (6 bases). V lost 2 bases and J 4 bases, leaving 11 bases between the germline ends. The CDR3 is 14 amino acids. Per the germline V gene, CDR1 is SGHTA and CDR2 is FQGNSA. The CDR3 DNA reads as TGTGCCAGCAGCTTATTGGGGGGACCAGAGACCCAGTACTTC. Protein: CASSLLGGPETQYF.

This chain uses TRBV5-5 with TRBJ2-2; 10 nucleotides align to TRBD1. The CDR3 totals 16 residues. Looked up from germline, CDR1 is SGHKS and CDR2 is YYEKEE (reference sequence). V shed 4 bases, J shed 1 base, and the junction held 4 bases outside the gene matches. In DNA form, the CDR3 reads TGTGCCAGCAGCCCTTGGACAGGGGGGAACACCGGGGAGCTGTTTTTT. It translates to CASSPWTGGNTGELFF.

The chain couples TRBV7-2 to TRBJ2-5; tentative D call: TRBD2 (6 bases). V lost 3 bases, J lost 5 bases, and 19 bases lay in between. This CDR3 has 16 residues. The germline CDR1 and CDR2 sequences are SGHTA and FQGNSA. The CDR3: CASSLNLEWAGETQYF. The CDR3 DNA follows: TGTGCCAGCAGCTTGAACCTAGAGTGGGCGGGGGAGACCCAGTACTTC.

This clone was seen a few times. This chain joins TRBV19 and TRBJ1-6, with 8 bases lining up with TRBD1. Germline values: CDR1 LNHDA, CDR2 SQIVND (reference sequence). The V segment lost 8 bases and the J segment 10 bases; nucleotides outside the gene matches: 7. CDR3 length equals 13 residues. CDR3 loop: CASAGQGHSPLHF. The CDR3 coding sequence is TGTGCCAGTGCTGGACAGGGACACTCACCCCTCCACTTT.

This chain connects TRBV5-1 to TRBJ1-1; D is ambiguous. This CDR3 region has 15 residues. In germline, CDR1 is SGHRS, CDR2 YFSETQ. The V end lost 0 bases, the J end lost 3 bases, and 12 bases lay between the germline ends. The CDR3 here is CASSLVSPRDTEAFF. CDR3 nucleotide sequence: TGCGCCAGCAGCTTGGTTAGTCCTCGGGACACTGAAGCTTTCTTT.

CDR3 DNA sequence: TGCAGCGTGGTGGGACAGGTCTCCTACAATGAGCAGTTCTTC. It is translated as CSVVGQVSYNEQFF. The rearrangement joins TRBV29-1 to TRBJ2-1, with 8 bases fitting TRBD1. V shed 6 bases, J shed 0 bases, and the junction held 4 bases outside the gene matches. The CDR3 is 14 amino acids. Germline-derived CDR1 and CDR2 are SQVTM and ANQGSEA.

This clone was seen once. The chain has TRBV7-9 and TRBJ1-5, with D maybe TRBD1 (5 bases). This CDR3 contains 13 residues. V was shortened by 3 bases and J by 5 bases, with 8 bases between the two germline ends. Germline V CDR1 and CDR2: SEHNR, FQNEAQ (reference sequence). CDR3 in DNA: TGTGCCAGCAGCTTCCGCAGGGATCAGCCCCAGCATTTT. Amino acid sequence: CASSFRRDQPQHF.

In this sample, this clone turned up once. The V call is TRBV9, the J call TRBJ2-2; perhaps TRBD1 as D (6 bases). V was clipped by 3 bases and J by 1 base, with 10 bases between them. The CDR3 contains 15 residues. CDR1 and CDR2 (germline): SGDLS, YYNGEE. This chain's CDR3 is CASSALQGNTGELFF. DNA for the CDR3: TGTGCCAGCAGCGCTTTACAGGGGAACACCGGGGAGCTGTTTTTT.

V is TRBV27 and J is TRBJ1-6, with D possibly TRBD1 on 6 matching bases. Trimming took 4 bases from V and 0 from J, leaving 13 bases between them. Per germline, CDR1 MNHEY and CDR2 SMNVEV (reference sequence). This CDR3 spans 17 amino acids. For the CDR3, the DNA is TGTGCCAGCAGTTCCGGACAGACGAGCTCCTATAATTCACCCCTCCACTTT. It encodes CASSSGQTSSYNSPLHF.

The gene calls are TRBV5-6 and TRBJ1-1, with D possibly matching TRBD1 (5 bases). CDR1 and CDR2 from the germline V gene are SGHDT and YYEEEE. This CDR3 region has 14 residues. V was clipped by 6 bases and J by 2 bases, with 14 bases between them. The CDR3 protein is CASNWGVPNTEAFF. In DNA form, the CDR3 reads TGTGCCAGCAACTGGGGGGTACCCAACACTGAAGCTTTCTTT. The whole variable domain, filled in from reference TRBV5-6 and TRBJ1-1, reads DAGVTQSPTHLIKTRGQQVTLRCSPKSGHDTVSWYQQALGQGPQFIFQYYEEEERQRGNFPDRFSGHQFPNYSSELNVNALLLGDSALYLCASNWGVPNTEAFFGQGTRLTVV.